The T cell receptor beta chain under discussion was sequenced for a study of glioma-infiltrating T cells after dendritic cell vaccination. On the study more broadly: Samples are from glioblastoma patients in Phase I and II dendritic cell vaccine trials.

CDR3 length equals 13 residues. The V and J ends lost 8 bases and 4 bases respectively, with 13 bases between them. The germline gives CDR1 MRHNA, CDR2 SNTAGT. The time point here: after dendritic cell vaccination, including at tumor progression/relapse. Before vaccination, two weeks after the third vaccination, and at progression, PBMC were collected. Input was about 2 ug genomic DNA, or all available if less. Sequenced by immunoSEQ multiplex PCR; TCRdb stores in-frame clones only, minus some. The table includes some 60,000 clones, roughly 80% detected once. The sample was blood, taken after dendritic cell vaccination. This clonotype originated in a human donor with glioblastoma. The J gene is TRBJ2-3, the V gene TRBV6-4, with D possibly TRBD2 on 5 matching bases. CDR3 loop: CASARGVADTQYF. For the CDR3, the DNA is TGTGCCAGCGCCCGGGGAGTCGCAGATACGCAGTATTTT.